These 32 T cell receptor beta chains originate from one sample sequenced in a study of cytomegalovirus exposure and HLA in healthy donors. Primers for the PCR totalled 60 Vbeta and 13 Jbeta. TCRdb's copy holds only in-frame clones and misses some; the assay was immunoSEQ multiplex PCR. The sample has approximately 160,000 clones, about 79% seen once. The sample consisted of PBMCs. These TCRs come from a male donor in good health and CMV-seronegative.

The rearrangement uses TRBV7-7 and TRBJ1-1; D unresolved. This CDR3 contains 13 residues. V dropped 4 bases and J dropped 4 bases, with 10 bases sitting between them. Germline assignment: CDR1 SSHAT and CDR2 FNYEAQ (reference sequence). In nucleotides, the CDR3 is TGTGCCAGCAGCTCAATGCCGGGCACTGAAGCTTTCTTT. It translates to CASSSMPGTEAFF.

The sample holds one count of this clone. The chain is built from TRBV5-5 and TRBJ2-1, with 11 bases lining up with TRBD2. Germline V gene lookup returns CDR1 SGHKS and CDR2 YYEKEE (reference sequence). V shed 3 bases and J 2 bases; nucleotides not matched to a gene: 4. The CDR3 spans 16 residues. The CDR3 spells CASSSRLAGTYNEQFF. DNA of the CDR3: TGTGCCAGCAGCTCGCGACTAGCGGGAACCTACAATGAGCAGTTCTTC.

The chain is built from TRBV6-1 and TRBJ2-5; TRBD1 aligns across 7 bases. The assigned J gene may be wrong: the sequence end matches TRBJ2-7 better. Germline V lookup: CDR1 MNHNS, CDR2 SASEGT. The CDR3 consists of 14 residues. The CDR3 coding sequence is TGTGCCAGCAGGCCGGGACAGAGCTCCTACGAGCAGTACTTC. The encoded protein is CASRPGQSSYEQYF.

The V gene is TRBV7-2, the J gene TRBJ1-1, with D unresolved. Deletions cut 2 bases from V and 4 bases from J, with 5 bases between. Germline V gene data show CDR1 as SGHTA and CDR2 as FQGNSA. The CDR3 has 12 residues. The CDR3 DNA reads TGTGCCAGCAGCTTACCGGGCACTGAAGCTTTCTTT. This encodes CASSLPGTEAFF.

V usage is TRBV19 and J usage is TRBJ1-5; D remains ambiguous. The V gene's germline CDR1 is LNHDA and CDR2 SQIVND (reference sequence). Trimming took off 2 bases at V and 5 bases at J, with 7 bases between the two ends. CDR3 length: 13 amino acids. CDR3 DNA: TGTGCCAGTAGTATAAAGAGAGATCAGCCCCAGCATTTT. Protein product: CASSIKRDQPQHF.

This chain connects TRBV6-1 to TRBJ2-5; 10 positions match TRBD2. The trim removed 5 bases at V and 5 bases at J, leaving 8 bases unmatched. Germline CDR1 MNHNS, CDR2 SASEGT. The CDR3 runs 15 residues. The CDR3 DNA follows: TGTGCCAGCAGTTTTCAAGCGGGGGGGCGTGAGACCCAGTACTTC. Its translation is CASSFQAGGRETQYF.

This chain uses TRBV5-4 with TRBJ2-5; TRBD2 is a possible D gene (6 bases). Per germline, CDR1 SGHNT and CDR2 YYREEE (reference sequence). This CDR3 contains 12 residues. Trimming took off 3 bases at V and 5 bases at J, with 8 bases between the two ends. The CDR3 coding sequence is TGTGCCAGCAGCTGGGACTCCGAGACCCAGTACTTC. Its protein is CASSWDSETQYF.

This clone was picked up one time. The identical CDR3 is also encoded by other nucleotide sequences in the sample. The J gene is TRBJ1-2, the V gene TRBV13, with TRBD1 matching 8 bases. CDR3 length: 15 amino acids. V lost 5 bases, J lost 4 bases, and 9 bases stayed unmatched. In germline, CDR1 is PRHDT, CDR2 FYEKMQ (reference sequence). This CDR3 reads CASSAPDRGVYGYTF. The CDR3 nucleotides read TGTGCCAGCAGCGCCCCAGACAGGGGAGTCTATGGCTACACCTTC.

V gene TRBV7-2 combines with J gene TRBJ1-3; TRBD1 agrees at 11 bases. The CDR3 runs 15 residues. CDR1 SGHTA and CDR2 FQGNSA come from the germline V gene. J gave up 5 bases and V 5 bases, and 5 bases lay outside the gene matches. In DNA, the CDR3 is TGTGCCAGCAGCCCGCGGACAGGGGGCCGAAACACCATATATTTT. This translates into CASSPRTGGRNTIYF. The whole variable domain, remainder taken from reference TRBV7-2 and TRBJ1-3, is GAGVSQSPSNKVTEKGKDVELRCDPISGHTALYWYRQSLGQGLEFLIYFQGNSAPDKSGLPSDRFSAERTGGSVSTLTIQRTQQEDSAVYLCASSPRTGGRNTIYFGEGSWLTVV.

V and J are TRBV7-2 and TRBJ1-2; 10 bases agree with TRBD1. In germline, CDR1 is SGHTA, CDR2 FQGNSA. Trimming cost V 5 bases and J 2 bases; bases outside gene matches: 5. CDR3 size: 15 residues. This CDR3 is CASSARQGANYGYTF. CDR3 in DNA: TGTGCCAGCAGCGCCCGACAGGGGGCGAACTATGGCTACACCTTC.

The chain employs TRBV18 and TRBJ1-2; weak D call: TRBD1 (5 bases). The V end was cut by 4 bases, the J end by 5 bases, with 14 bases between. CDR3 length: 14 amino acids. CDR1 is KGHSH, CDR2 LQKENI, per germline. CDR3 residues: CASSREGGVYGYTF. CDR3 DNA sequence: TGTGCCAGCTCACGCGAGGGAGGGGTGTATGGCTACACCTTC.

This clone was detected once. This rearrangement joins TRBV7-9 to TRBJ2-5; 11 bases match TRBD2. The CDR3 covers 16 residues. The germline gives CDR1 SEHNR, CDR2 FQNEAQ (reference sequence). Trimming took 6 bases from V and 5 from J; bases not matched to a gene: 11. The CDR3 spells CASRGVWTSGSETQYF. The CDR3 DNA reads TGTGCCAGCAGGGGAGTGTGGACTAGCGGGTCGGAGACCCAGTACTTC. Based on the CDR3 plus reference TRBV7-9 and TRBJ2-5, the full variable domain is DTGVSQNPRHKITKRGQNVTFRCDPISEHNRLYWYRQTLGQGPEFLTYFQNEAQLEKSRLLSDRFSAERPKGSFSTLEIQRTEQGDSAMYLCASRGVWTSGSETQYFGPGTRLLVL.

The chain carries TRBV7-3 and TRBJ2-5; 9 positions match TRBD1. The CDR3 is 15 amino acids. Germline assignment: CDR1 SGHTA and CDR2 FQGTGA. The ends lost 5 bases at V and 4 bases at J; junction bases unmatched: 8. CDR3 DNA: TGTGCCAGCAGCACCGGGACAGGGCCTTCAGAGACCCAGTACTTC. This codes for CASSTGTGPSETQYF.

The chain has TRBV27 and TRBJ1-4; no reliable D call. Trimming shortened V by 7 bases and J by 0 bases, and 12 bases separated the two germline ends. The CDR3 has 15 amino acids. Germline loops: CDR1 MNHEY, CDR2 SMNVEV (reference sequence). The CDR3 DNA is TGTGCCAGCACCTTCTCCCAGTCAACTAATGAAAAACTGTTTTTT. Its protein is CASTFSQSTNEKLFF. The whole variable domain, remainder taken from reference TRBV27 and TRBJ1-4, is EAQVTQNPRYLITVTGKKLTVTCSQNMNHEYMSWYRQDPGLGLRQIYYSMNVEVTDKGDVPEGYKVSRKEKRNFPLILESPSPNQTSLYFCASTFSQSTNEKLFFGSGTQLSVL.

This clone was seen only a few times. The V call is TRBV5-4, the J call TRBJ2-7, with 11 bases identical to TRBD2. Per the germline V gene, CDR1 is SGHNT and CDR2 is YYREEE (reference sequence). The CDR3 is made up of 14 amino acids. V trimming: 4 bases; J trimming: 5 bases; junction bases outside the gene matches: 5. This CDR3 is CASSPGLAGHEQYF. As DNA, the CDR3 is TGTGCCAGCAGCCCCGGACTAGCGGGTCACGAGCAGTACTTC.

V gene TRBV27 combines with J gene TRBJ2-7; possible D gene TRBD1, 7 bases. Germline CDR1 reads MNHEY; CDR2 reads SMNVEV (reference sequence). The CDR3 loop spans 15 amino acids. The germline V and J ends were trimmed by 6 bases and 5 bases, with 20 bases remaining between them. The CDR3, as DNA: TGTGCCAGCAGCTCCCGGGGGACAGCCATCAACGAGCAGTACTTC. Translating gives CASSSRGTAINEQYF.

The rearrangement links TRBV9 to TRBJ2-3, with 7 bases fitting TRBD2. CDR1 and CDR2 (germline): SGDLS, YYNGEE. The CDR3 loop spans 16 amino acids. With 6 bases clipped from V and 0 bases from J, the junction kept 10 bases outside the gene matches. The CDR3 coding sequence is TGTGCCAGCACCGACAGCGGGCGGGGGAGCACAGATACGCAGTATTTT. Its protein is CASTDSGRGSTDTQYF. The whole variable domain, filled in from reference TRBV9 and TRBJ2-3, reads DSGVTQTPKHLITATGQRVTLRCSPRSGDLSVYWYQQSLDQGLQFLIQYYNGEERAKGNILERFSAQQFPDLHSELNLSSLELGDSALYFCASTDSGRGSTDTQYFGPGTRLTVL.

This chain joins TRBV7-2 and TRBJ2-2; the match to TRBD2 covers 7 bases. V shed 5 bases, J shed 1 base, and the junction held 4 bases outside the gene matches. The CDR3 is 15 residues long. CDR1 is SGHTA and CDR2 is FQGNSA in the germline V gene. The CDR3 here is CASSPAGVNTGELFF. The DNA of the CDR3 is TGTGCCAGCAGCCCCGCGGGGGTGAACACCGGGGAGCTGTTTTTT.

V gene TRBV19 combines with J gene TRBJ2-7, with D possibly TRBD2 on 5 matching bases. Trimming took off 3 bases at V and 6 bases at J, with 15 bases between the two ends. This CDR3 has 14 residues. From germline, CDR1 is LNHDA and CDR2 SQIVND (reference sequence). This CDR3 is CASSIQIREGEQYF. The DNA for the CDR3 is TGTGCCAGTAGTATTCAGATCCGAGAGGGCGAGCAGTACTTC.

A single count supports this clone. This chain uses TRBV5-5 with TRBJ2-2, with 9 bases that match TRBD1. In germline, CDR1 is SGHKS, CDR2 YYEKEE (reference sequence). The length of the CDR3 is 17 residues. V shed 4 bases, J shed 5 bases, and the junction held 12 bases outside the gene matches. CDR3 coding DNA: TGTGCCAGCAGCCGCAACAGGGGGCCCCCGGGGACCGGGGAGCTGTTTTTT. This gives the protein CASSRNRGPPGTGELFF.

The V and J genes are TRBV6-6 and TRBJ1-5, with 7 bases fitting TRBD1. The CDR3 length is 14 residues. From germline, CDR1 is MNHNY and CDR2 SVGAGI (reference sequence). With 6 bases clipped from V and 4 bases from J, the junction kept 6 bases outside the gene matches. The CDR3 is CASRRGTANQPQHF. CDR3 nucleotide sequence: TGTGCCAGCAGGAGGGGGACAGCAAATCAGCCCCAGCATTTT.

V gene TRBV27 combines with J gene TRBJ1-6, with no clear D. The CDR3 has 14 residues. The germline V gene encodes CDR1 MNHEY and CDR2 SMNVEV (reference sequence). Trimming pared 2 bases from V and 6 bases from J, leaving 8 bases between. CDR3 DNA: TGTGCCAGCAGTTTAGGGCAATTTAATTCACCCCTCCACTTT. As protein: CASSLGQFNSPLHF.

The chain joins TRBV5-1 to TRBJ2-1; 7 nucleotides agree with TRBD1. Trimming cost V 4 bases and J 5 bases; bases outside gene matches: 15. This CDR3 has 17 residues. Germline V gene sequence: CDR1 SGHRS, CDR2 YFSETQ. The CDR3 DNA is TGCGCCAGCAGCCAGGCGACAGGGAACGAGGGGCACAATGAGCAGTTCTTC. This sequence encodes CASSQATGNEGHNEQFF. Complete variable domain (other parts from reference TRBV5-1 and TRBJ2-1): KAGVTQTPRYLIKTRGQQVTLSCSPISGHRSVSWYQQTPGQGLQFLFEYFSETQRNKGNFPGRFSGRQFSNSRSEMNVSTLELGDSALYLCASSQATGNEGHNEQFFGPGTRLTVL.

The chain is built from TRBV6-5 and TRBJ2-3; 8 nucleotides match TRBD2. After removal of 8 bases from V and 2 bases from J, the junction contained 6 bases not matched to a gene. Germline V CDR1 and CDR2: MNHEY, SVGAGI. This CDR3 has 14 residues. The DNA of the CDR3 is TGTGCCAGCCGACGGGGGGGGTACACAGATACGCAGTATTTT. Translating it yields CASRRGGYTDTQYF.

The V call is TRBV11-2, the J call TRBJ2-3; D ambiguous. CDR1 is SGHAT, CDR2 FQNNGV, per germline. V lost 5 bases and J 1 base, leaving 13 bases between the germline ends. The CDR3 is 15 amino acids. The CDR3 is CASSPGTGGTDTQYF. The CDR3, as DNA: TGTGCCAGCAGCCCCGGTACTGGAGGCACAGATACGCAGTATTTT.

The J gene is TRBJ1-2, the V gene TRBV6-6, with a possible D match to TRBD1 (5 bases). Trimming took 6 bases from V and 2 from J, leaving 16 bases between them. CDR1 is MNHNY and CDR2 is SVGAGI in the germline V gene (reference sequence). The CDR3 length is 15 residues. CDR3 DNA: TGTGCCAGCAGGCAAGCCCTCCAGGGAAACTATGGCTACACCTTC. Translation: CASRQALQGNYGYTF.

The chain joins TRBV9 to TRBJ1-1, with a possible D match to TRBD1 (5 bases). This CDR3 is built from 13 residues. Germline V gives CDR1 SGDLS, CDR2 YYNGEE. The V end was cut by 0 bases, the J end by 11 bases, with 14 bases between. This CDR3 reads CASSVGGGGWAFF. DNA for the CDR3: TGTGCCAGCAGCGTAGGGGGCGGAGGGTGGGCTTTCTTT. Supplemented by reference TRBV9 and TRBJ1-1, the full variable domain reads DSGVTQTPKHLITATGQRVTLRCSPRSGDLSVYWYQQSLDQGLQFLIQYYNGEERAKGNILERFSAQQFPDLHSELNLSSLELGDSALYFCASSVGGGGWAFFGQGTRLTVV.

The chain couples TRBV19 to TRBJ1-2, with TRBD1 as a possible D gene (6 bases). Deletions cut 3 bases from V and 4 bases from J, with 9 bases between. Germline assignment: CDR1 LNHDA and CDR2 SQIVND (reference sequence). The CDR3 covers 13 residues. CDR3 sequence reads: CASSMDSSYGYTF. DNA for the CDR3: TGTGCCAGTAGTATGGACAGCTCCTATGGCTACACCTTC.

The chain carries TRBV29-1 and TRBJ2-7, with TRBD1 matching 9 bases. With 3 bases clipped from V and 1 base from J, the junction kept 10 bases outside the gene matches. Germline assignment: CDR1 SQVTM and CDR2 ANQGSEA. The CDR3 extends over 16 amino acids. CDR3: CSVDAESTGGSYEQYF. CDR3 in DNA: TGCAGCGTTGACGCGGAATCGACAGGGGGATCCTACGAGCAGTACTTC.

V gene TRBV6-5 combines with J gene TRBJ1-2, with 8 nucleotides matching TRBD1. The CDR3 runs 15 residues. From germline, CDR1 is MNHEY and CDR2 SVGAGI. The ends lost 5 bases at V and 3 bases at J; junction bases unmatched: 8. The CDR3 spells CASSRLGQGHYGYTF. CDR3 in DNA: TGTGCCAGCAGTCGCCTTGGACAGGGACACTATGGCTACACCTTC.

The chain links TRBV18 to TRBJ1-5; D uncertain. The V and J ends lost 8 bases and 4 bases respectively, with 9 bases between them. The germline gives CDR1 KGHSH, CDR2 LQKENI. The CDR3 totals 12 residues. CDR3 DNA sequence: TGTGCCAGCCGAGCTGCTAATCAGCCCCAGCATTTT. Amino acid sequence: CASRAANQPQHF.

J is TRBJ1-1 and V is TRBV11-2, with D possibly TRBD1 on 6 matching bases. The V end lost 3 bases, the J end lost 1 base, and 6 bases lay between the germline ends. CDR1 SGHAT and CDR2 FQNNGV come from the germline V gene. The CDR3 sequence is 13 residues long. CDR3 in amino acids: CASSLGQNTEAFF. CDR3 DNA: TGTGCCAGCAGCTTGGGACAGAACACTGAAGCTTTCTTT.